Shown below are 29 T cell receptor beta chains from a single sample sequenced in a study of cytomegalovirus exposure and HLA in healthy donors. PCR amplification relied on 60 Vbeta primers (plus 13 Jbeta primers). Repertoires were generated with immunoSEQ multiplex PCR, while TCRdb's copy carries only in-frame clones and drops some. The profile shows 120,000 to 150,000 clones, over 70% of them singletons. What was sequenced was PBMCs. The receptors here all came from a woman aged 40 to 55 in good health and CMV-seropositive.

The genes are TRBV7-3 and TRBJ2-3; 11 bases line up with TRBD2. There are 17 residues in the CDR3. J lost 0 bases, V lost 0 bases, and 2 bases had no gene match. In germline, CDR1 is SGHTA, CDR2 FQGTGA. The CDR3 DNA sequence: TGTGCCAGCAGCTTAACGCCTAGCGGGGGGAGCACAGATACGCAGTATTTT. Translated: CASSLTPSGGSTDTQYF.

The rearrangement joins TRBV6-1 to TRBJ2-7, with a possible D match to TRBD2 (6 bases). Germline V gene data show CDR1 as MNHNS and CDR2 as SASEGT. Trimming stripped 4 bases from V and 0 bases from J, with 13 bases between. The length of the CDR3 is 15 residues. CDR3 amino acids: CASSAALAVSYEQYF. The CDR3 DNA follows: TGTGCCAGCAGTGCTGCATTAGCGGTCTCCTACGAGCAGTACTTC.

The chain employs TRBV6-5 and TRBJ2-7; maybe TRBD2 (6 bases). CDR1 and CDR2 (germline): MNHEY, SVGAGI. V was shortened by 0 bases and J by 2 bases, with 11 bases between the two germline ends. This CDR3 is 15 amino acids long. The CDR3 sequence is CASSYSARGTYEQYF. CDR3 DNA: TGTGCCAGCAGTTACTCTGCGCGGGGAACCTACGAGCAGTACTTC.

The rearrangement joins TRBV18 to TRBJ1-3, with TRBD1 matching over 7 bases. CDR3 length equals 15 residues. V shed 8 bases, J shed 2 bases, and the junction held 9 bases outside the gene matches. Germline CDR1 reads KGHSH; CDR2 reads LQKENI. The CDR3 sequence is CASTVLTGPGNTIYF. DNA for the CDR3: TGTGCCAGCACCGTCCTGACAGGGCCTGGAAACACCATATATTTT.

The genes are TRBV6-1 and TRBJ2-5; maybe TRBD2 (6 bases). Germline V CDR1 and CDR2: MNHNS, SASEGT. The CDR3 is made up of 18 amino acids. V was pared by 4 bases and J by 7 bases, with 28 bases between. The CDR3 nucleotides read TGTGCCAGCAGTGGGGGCGGAGCGGCACGGACTCGGGGAGGGACCCAGTACTTC. Residues: CASSGGGAARTRGGTQYF.

This clone was observed a few times. The gene calls are TRBV5-1 and TRBJ1-1; D is undetermined. Trimming removed 2 bases from V and 3 bases from J, with 5 bases in between. CDR3 size: 12 residues. Germline-derived CDR1 and CDR2 are SGHRS and YFSETQ. This chain's CDR3 is CASSLPDTEAFF. CDR3 coding DNA: TGCGCCAGCAGCTTACCGGACACTGAAGCTTTCTTT.

The rearrangement uses TRBV6-5 and TRBJ1-4; 8 nucleotides match TRBD1. This CDR3 region has 14 residues. The trim removed 5 bases at V and 7 bases at J, leaving 6 bases unmatched. CDR1 is MNHEY, CDR2 SVGAGI, per germline. Here the CDR3 reads CASSPWTGSEKLFF. Written as DNA, the CDR3 is TGTGCCAGCAGTCCCTGGACAGGGTCTGAAAAACTGTTTTTT.

This clone was detected only once. The chain carries TRBV12-5 and TRBJ1-6, with D perhaps TRBD1 (5 bases). The CDR3 contains 15 residues. Trimming pared 5 bases from V and 6 bases from J, leaving 14 bases between. The germline V gene has CDR1 LGHNT and CDR2 FRNRAP. CDR3 sequence reads: CASGRTTVFNSPLHF. The CDR3 DNA is TGTGCTAGTGGTCGGACGACAGTGTTTAATTCACCCCTCCACTTT.

The rearrangement joins TRBV6-1 to TRBJ2-2; the match to TRBD1 covers 7 bases. V lost 7 bases and J lost 0; bases outside the gene matches: 5. CDR3 length: 15 residues. CDR1 and CDR2 (germline): MNHNS, SASEGT. The CDR3 region has the DNA TGTGCCAGCAATGCCGGGACAGCGAACACCGGGGAGCTGTTTTTT. Its protein is CASNAGTANTGELFF.

The chain carries TRBV18 and TRBJ1-2; TRBD1 is a possible D gene (6 bases). Trimming stripped 4 bases from V and 0 bases from J, with 18 bases between. The CDR3 covers 17 residues. Germline CDR1 KGHSH, CDR2 LQKENI. CDR3 DNA: TGTGCCAGCTCACGCGCTCGTACAGGGCCCCCTAACTATGGCTACACCTTC. It encodes CASSRARTGPPNYGYTF.

This CDR3 reads CASTQEGGLDGYTF. In nucleotides, the CDR3 is TGCGCCAGCACCCAGGAGGGGGGGTTGGATGGCTACACCTTC. The V call is TRBV5-1, the J call TRBJ1-2, with a tentative D call TRBD1 (6 bases). Germline CDR1 is SGHRS and CDR2 is YFSETQ. CDR3 length: 14 amino acids. Trimming cost V 6 bases and J 6 bases, with 18 bases left between them.

The chain carries TRBV6-6 and TRBJ2-6, with 8 bases aligning to TRBD1. The germline V gene has CDR1 MNHNY and CDR2 SVGAGI (reference sequence). The V gene end was trimmed by 4 bases and the J gene end by 4 bases; junction bases not matched to a gene: 3. The CDR3 has 15 amino acids. CDR3 nucleotides: TGTGCCAGCAGTTCGACAGGGGCCGGGGCCAACGTCCTGACTTTC. Translated, it gives CASSSTGAGANVLTF.

The V and J genes are TRBV6-5 and TRBJ2-5, with D maybe TRBD1 (5 bases). Trimming took 6 bases from V and 4 from J, leaving 15 bases between them. Germline loops: CDR1 MNHEY, CDR2 SVGAGI. CDR3 size: 14 residues. CDR3 DNA sequence: TGTGCCAGCAGACTACAGGTGGATCGAGAGACCCAGTACTTC. It translates to CASRLQVDRETQYF.

This clone showed up just a few times. This sequence joins TRBV5-1 and TRBJ1-1; D remains unclear. Germline values: CDR1 SGHRS, CDR2 YFSETQ. This CDR3 is built from 14 residues. V gave up 0 bases and J gave up 5 bases, with 11 bases separating them. CDR3 residues: CASSLASAGTEAFF. The CDR3 DNA is TGCGCCAGCAGCTTGGCATCAGCGGGTACTGAAGCTTTCTTT.

CDR3: CASSQSTVANTEAFF. The CDR3 coding sequence is TGCGCCAGCAGCCAATCGACAGTTGCGAACACTGAAGCTTTCTTT. The chain employs TRBV4-1 and TRBJ1-1; a possible D gene is TRBD1 (5 bases). Looked up from germline, CDR1 is MGHRA and CDR2 is YSYEKL. The CDR3 has 15 amino acids. The V end lost 2 bases, the J end lost 1 base, and 11 bases lay between the germline ends.

This chain joins TRBV6-6 and TRBJ2-7; D might be TRBD1 (5 bases). The CDR3 is 14 residues long. CDR1 and CDR2 from the germline V gene are MNHNY and SVGAGI (reference sequence). V lost 2 bases to trimming and J lost 1 base, with 9 bases between them. This CDR3 reads CASSYRGLSYEQYF. CDR3 in DNA: TGTGCCAGCAGTTACAGGGGTCTTTCCTACGAGCAGTACTTC.

V gene TRBV2 combines with J gene TRBJ2-2; 15 bases match TRBD2. CDR3 length equals 16 residues. Germline V lookup: CDR1 SNHLY, CDR2 FYNNEI. The V gene end was trimmed by 5 bases and the J gene end by 6 bases; junction bases not matched to a gene: 4. This CDR3 is CASSIGLAGGPGELFF. The CDR3 coding sequence is TGTGCCAGCAGTATCGGACTAGCGGGGGGGCCCGGGGAGCTGTTTTTT.

The J gene is TRBJ2-1, the V gene TRBV5-1, with 7 bases lining up with TRBD1. After removal of 0 bases from V and 7 bases from J, the junction contained 7 bases not matched to a gene. The CDR3 length is 15 residues. Per the germline V gene, CDR1 is SGHRS and CDR2 is YFSETQ. The DNA for the CDR3 is TGCGCCAGCAGCTTGGAAAAGGGGGCTCGGAATGAGCAGTTCTTC. This encodes CASSLEKGARNEQFF.

The V call is TRBV2, the J call TRBJ2-1; no reliable D call. Germline V gives CDR1 SNHLY, CDR2 FYNNEI. The CDR3 contains 11 residues. V lost 8 bases, J lost 10 bases, and 12 bases lay in between. CDR3 sequence reads: CASQSGWEQFF. DNA for the CDR3: TGTGCCAGCCAGTCAGGATGGGAGCAGTTCTTC.

This clone appeared a few times. This chain joins TRBV2 and TRBJ1-4, with D perhaps matching TRBD1 (5 bases). The CDR3 runs to 14 residues. From germline, CDR1 is SNHLY and CDR2 FYNNEI. V shed 5 bases and J shed 5 bases, with 12 bases lying between them. In DNA form, the CDR3 reads TGTGCCAGCAGTAGGACCCGGGGGAATGAAAAACTGTTTTTT. Its translation: CASSRTRGNEKLFF. Looking up the rest from reference TRBV2 and TRBJ1-4 gives the full variable domain: EPEVTQTPSHQVTQMGQEVILRCVPISNHLYFYWYRQILGQKVEFLVSFYNNEISEKSEIFDDQFSVERPDGSNFTLKIRSTKLEDSAMYFCASSRTRGNEKLFFGSGTQLSVL.

The chain has TRBV27 and TRBJ2-7, with D hard to call. V was cut by 7 bases and J by 2 bases, with 6 bases left in between. This CDR3 region has 11 residues. CDR1 is MNHEY and CDR2 is SMNVEV in the germline V gene (reference sequence). CDR3 region: CASTTTYEQYF. CDR3 bases: TGTGCCAGCACTACCACCTACGAGCAGTACTTC.

V and J are TRBV5-1 and TRBJ2-1; TRBD1 might be the D (5 bases). There are 12 residues in the CDR3. Trimming left V 0 bases short and J 8 bases short, with 6 bases between. Germline V lookup: CDR1 SGHRS, CDR2 YFSETQ. The CDR3 bases are TGCGCCAGCAGCTTGGTAGGGGATGAGCAGTTCTTC. Protein: CASSLVGDEQFF. Using reference TRBV5-1 and TRBJ2-1 for the parts outside the CDR3, the full variable domain is KAGVTQTPRYLIKTRGQQVTLSCSPISGHRSVSWYQQTPGQGLQFLFEYFSETQRNKGNFPGRFSGRQFSNSRSEMNVSTLELGDSALYLCASSLVGDEQFFGPGTRLTVL.

The chain combines TRBV19 with TRBJ1-2; tentatively, D is TRBD1 (6 bases). The germline V and J ends were trimmed by 5 bases and 8 bases, with 18 bases remaining between them. Germline V CDR1 and CDR2: LNHDA, SQIVND (reference sequence). The CDR3 totals 14 residues. The CDR3 nucleotides read TGTGCCAGTAGTCGCGGGTCGGACAGCCAGGGCTACACCTTC. Its translation is CASSRGSDSQGYTF.

CDR3 nucleotides: TGTGCCAGCAGCTTGAAGGGCGGGGAGAACACCGGGGAGCTGTTTTTT. It is translated as CASSLKGGENTGELFF. This chain links TRBV5-4 with TRBJ2-2; possible D gene TRBD2, 6 bases. This CDR3 has 16 residues. The V end was cut by 1 base, the J end by 1 base, with 11 bases between. Germline CDR1 and CDR2: SGHNT and YYREEE (reference sequence).

The V call is TRBV19, the J call TRBJ1-3; D might be TRBD1 (5 bases). The CDR3 extends over 14 amino acids. The V gene lost 7 bases and the J gene lost 1 base, with 11 bases spanning the gap. The germline V gene encodes CDR1 LNHDA and CDR2 SQIVND (reference sequence). This CDR3 is CASTKTESGNTIYF. The CDR3 nucleotides read TGTGCCAGTACCAAGACAGAATCTGGAAACACCATATATTTT. Based on the CDR3 plus reference TRBV19 and TRBJ1-3, the full variable domain is DGGITQSPKYLFRKEGQNVTLSCEQNLNHDAMYWYRQDPGQGLRLIYYSQIVNDFQKGDIAEGYSVSREKKESFPLTVTSAQKNPTAFYLCASTKTESGNTIYFGEGSWLTVV.

This chain connects TRBV7-2 to TRBJ2-3; TRBD2 matches 10 bases. Germline trimming cut 3 bases from V and 0 bases from J; bases unmatched to any gene: 3. Per germline, CDR1 SGHTA and CDR2 FQGNSA. The CDR3 has 16 amino acids. In DNA, the CDR3 is TGTGCCAGCAGCTTCCTAGCGGGGGCTAGCACAGATACGCAGTATTTT. Its translation is CASSFLAGASTDTQYF.

This chain uses TRBV13 with TRBJ2-5, with TRBD2 matching over 7 bases. The CDR3 spans 15 residues. J gave up 5 bases and V 4 bases, and 10 bases lay outside the gene matches. Looked up from germline, CDR1 is PRHDT and CDR2 is FYEKMQ (reference sequence). In DNA, the CDR3 is TGTGCCAGCAGCTACCAAGCGGGGCTACGGGAGACCCAGTACTTC. Its translation is CASSYQAGLRETQYF.

The V and J genes are TRBV28 and TRBJ2-2, with TRBD1 identical over 8 bases. The length of the CDR3 is 19 residues. J was trimmed by 6 bases and V by 6 bases; bases with no gene match: 21. The V gene's germline CDR1 is MDHEN and CDR2 SYDVKM. CDR3 sequence (DNA): TGTGCCAGCAGAATGAGGCCAGGGGGCATTTTTAAGTCCGCCGGGGAGCTGTTTTTT. Translated, it gives CASRMRPGGIFKSAGELFF. Using reference TRBV28 and TRBJ2-2 for the parts outside the CDR3, the full variable domain is DVKVTQSSRYLVKRTGEKVFLECVQDMDHENMFWYRQDPGLGLRLIYFSYDVKMKEKGDIPEGYSVSREKKERFSLILESASTNQTSMYLCASRMRPGGIFKSAGELFFGEGSRLTVL.

This rearrangement joins TRBV30 to TRBJ1-2; 7 nucleotides match TRBD1. V lost 5 bases and J lost 4; bases outside the gene matches: 13. The length of the CDR3 is 15 residues. Germline V gene lookup returns CDR1 GTSNPN and CDR2 SVGIG (reference sequence). CDR3 coding DNA: TGTGCCTGGTCCTCTCCCGGGACAGCGTTCTATGGCTACACCTTC. Protein sequence: CAWSSPGTAFYGYTF.